This T cell receptor (beta chain) was documented in a study of T-cell memory formation after mild COVID-19. General study points: Cross-reactive memory appears to have joined, as suggested by some responding clones showing up in pre-infection memory.

CDR3 length: 12 amino acids. V was trimmed by 1 base and J by 8 bases, leaving 6 bases between them. Germline CDR1 is SGHVS and CDR2 is FNYEAQ. TCRdb re-derived calls from the 5' RACE reads in MiXCR, one entry per CDR3 protein. The repertoire holds hundreds of thousands of distinct CDR3 sequences, approximately 15% seen once, with 20% to 25% in the top ten. Concerning this clonotype: The antigen is undetermined.

The genes are TRBV7-6 and TRBJ1-5; D is ambiguous. This receptor was obtained from a man younger than 35 who had mild COVID-19 (a few samples of this study predate the infection). Cell type and time point are not known. The sample comprised PBMCs or a T cell subset sorted from them (not recorded which). The CDR3 sequence: CASSLVGKPQHF. For the CDR3, the DNA is TGTGCCAGCAGCTTAGTAGGAAAGCCCCAGCATTTT.